This T cell receptor beta chain stems from a study of cytomegalovirus exposure and HLA in healthy donors. Study-wide results and caveats: In an earlier analysis, most TCR beta V segments were productive about 90% or about 30% of the time. Confirmation was obtained in vitro that a few CMV-associated chains are specific for CMV antigens. An analysis that was carried out later associated 15,000 to 20,000 TCR beta sequences with HLA alleles at 0.05 false discovery rate.

This CDR3 is built from 12 residues. Deletions cut 4 bases from V and 1 base from J, with 7 bases between. Germline CDR1 and CDR2: SQVTM and ANQGSEA. A multiplex PCR was run with 60 Vbeta primers and 13 Jbeta primers. The protocol was immunoSEQ multiplex PCR, while the TCRdb copy is restricted to in-frame clones and leaves out a portion. The repertoire includes more than 85,000 clones, about 80% of them detected once, and around 3% sits in the top ten. A remark on this clone: Its specificity is unknown.

The chain couples TRBV29-1 to TRBJ1-1; no clear D. The receptor comes from a woman in her sixties or seventies in good health and CMV-seropositive. What was sequenced was PBMCs. The CDR3 region is CSVGPQNTEAFF. The DNA for the CDR3 is TGCAGCGTTGGCCCACAGAACACTGAAGCTTTCTTT.